This entry lists 19 T cell receptor beta chains sequenced from one sample in a study of cytomegalovirus exposure and HLA in healthy donors. Both 60 Vbeta primers and 13 Jbeta primers went into the PCR. The table came from immunoSEQ multiplex PCR; TCRdb's copy has only in-frame clones and leaves some out. The sample shows about 63,000 clones, roughly 74% of them seen only once. The sequenced sample was PBMCs. Receptors originate from a woman aged 40 to 50 in good health and CMV-seropositive.

The chain couples TRBV25-1 to TRBJ2-7, with 7 nucleotides matching TRBD2. Germline assignment: CDR1 MGHDK and CDR2 SYGVNS. There are 13 residues in the CDR3. V gave up 9 bases and J gave up 2 bases; unmatched junction bases: 7. CDR3 sequence (DNA): TGTGCCAGTGCGGGGGACCCCCCCTACGAGCAGTACTTC. Its protein is CASAGDPPYEQYF.

The chain links TRBV7-3 to TRBJ1-5; 8 bases agree with TRBD1. V lost 2 bases and J lost 7; bases outside the gene matches: 10. The CDR3 has 16 amino acids. In germline, CDR1 is SGHTA, CDR2 FQGTGA. The CDR3 here is CASSLCCQGAFQPQHF. CDR3 coding DNA: TGTGCCAGCAGCTTATGCTGCCAGGGGGCGTTCCAGCCCCAGCATTTT.

This clone was observed a single time. The rearrangement links TRBV4-1 to TRBJ2-2; maybe TRBD2 (5 bases). Trimming removed 0 bases at V and 6 bases at J, with 8 bases between. The CDR3 has 14 amino acids. CDR1 is MGHRA and CDR2 is YSYEKL in the germline V gene. DNA for the CDR3: TGCGCCAGCAGCCAAGAGGACGGGGCCGGGGAGCTGTTTTTT. Its protein product is CASSQEDGAGELFF.

V usage is TRBV6-4 and J usage is TRBJ2-2; D is undetermined. Trimming removed 4 bases from V and 1 base from J, with 7 bases in between. Germline V gene data show CDR1 as MRHNA and CDR2 as SNTAGT. The CDR3 consists of 14 residues. DNA of the CDR3: TGTGCCAGCAGTGTTAATGTGAACACCGGGGAGCTGTTTTTT. Translated, it gives CASSVNVNTGELFF.

The chain couples TRBV13 to TRBJ1-1; the D gene is possibly TRBD1 (6 bases). The CDR3 has 14 amino acids. Trimming took off 6 bases at V and 2 bases at J, with 13 bases between the two ends. Germline V gene sequence: CDR1 PRHDT, CDR2 FYEKMQ (reference sequence). The CDR3 bases are TGTGCCAGCAGAGATTTGGACAGAAACACTGAAGCTTTCTTT. It codes for CASRDLDRNTEAFF.

This chain uses TRBV5-6 with TRBJ1-2; 7 nucleotides line up with TRBD1. V shed 4 bases, J shed 2 bases, and the junction held 8 bases outside the gene matches. Germline CDR1 and CDR2: SGHDT and YYEEEE. The length of the CDR3 is 15 residues. The CDR3 loop reads CASSLPDRANYGYTF. The CDR3 DNA sequence: TGTGCCAGCAGCCTCCCAGACAGGGCCAACTATGGCTACACCTTC.

The chain carries TRBV25-1 and TRBJ1-2; the match to TRBD1 covers 9 bases. The V gene end was trimmed by 5 bases and the J gene end by 8 bases; junction bases not matched to a gene: 12. The germline CDR1 and CDR2 sequences are MGHDK and SYGVNS. The CDR3 sequence is 15 residues long. CDR3: CASSFLDRGNEGYTF. CDR3 DNA sequence: TGTGCCAGCAGTTTTCTTGACAGGGGGAACGAGGGCTACACCTTC.

The chain has TRBV18 and TRBJ1-4; D unclear. The CDR3 is 15 amino acids. Trimming pared 3 bases from V and 0 bases from J, leaving 8 bases between. Germline loops: CDR1 KGHSH, CDR2 LQKENI. CDR3 in DNA: TGTGCCAGCTCACCTGAGACTGCAACTAATGAAAAACTGTTTTTT. Protein sequence: CASSPETATNEKLFF.

This clone appeared once. This chain joins TRBV4-1 and TRBJ1-6; perhaps TRBD1 as D (5 bases). The CDR3 has 17 residues. Trimming took 0 bases from V and 7 from J, leaving 16 bases between them. CDR1 and CDR2 (germline): MGHRA, YSYEKL. The CDR3 region is CASSQEGAFPPNSPLHF. The DNA of the CDR3 is TGCGCCAGCAGCCAAGAAGGGGCATTCCCTCCGAATTCACCCCTCCACTTT.

This clone was counted only a few times. The gene calls are TRBV5-1 and TRBJ1-1; D perhaps matches TRBD1 (6 bases). Germline CDR1 is SGHRS and CDR2 is YFSETQ. The CDR3 runs 16 residues. V was clipped by 2 bases and J by 0 bases, with 14 bases between them. CDR3 sequence reads: CASSFSDRPMNTEAFF. CDR3 nucleotide sequence: TGCGCCAGCAGCTTCTCCGACAGGCCCATGAACACTGAAGCTTTCTTT.

The rearrangement links TRBV25-1 to TRBJ1-1, with D tentatively TRBD1 (5 bases). Germline CDR1 and CDR2: MGHDK and SYGVNS. V was trimmed by 9 bases and J by 3 bases, leaving 20 bases between them. The length of the CDR3 is 15 residues. Here the CDR3 reads CARGRGLQGDTEAFF. The CDR3 DNA is TGTGCCAGGGGGAGGGGACTCCAGGGTGACACTGAAGCTTTCTTT.

The chain recombines TRBV18 with TRBJ2-7, with a weak D call TRBD2 (6 bases). Germline assignment: CDR1 KGHSH and CDR2 LQKENI. The germline V and J ends were trimmed by 2 bases and 3 bases, with 14 bases remaining between them. This CDR3 spans 15 amino acids. CDR3 amino acids: CASSPSGQGLYEQYF. The CDR3 coding sequence is TGTGCCAGCTCACCATCGGGCCAGGGACTCTACGAGCAGTACTTC.

This clone was counted once. The J gene is TRBJ1-2, the V gene TRBV30; D is possibly TRBD1 (5 bases). Germline CDR1 GTSNPN, CDR2 SVGIG (reference sequence). V was pared by 0 bases and J by 5 bases, with 16 bases between. The CDR3 consists of 15 residues. The CDR3 region is CAWSVATDLGYGYTF. The CDR3 DNA is TGTGCCTGGAGTGTAGCGACAGATTTAGGGTATGGCTACACCTTC.

This chain joins TRBV29-1 and TRBJ1-2; TRBD1 aligns across 7 bases. The junction had 6 bases not matched to a gene; V was cut back by 0 bases and J by 8 bases. The germline V gene encodes CDR1 SQVTM and CDR2 ANQGSEA. The CDR3 is 13 residues long. CDR3 in DNA: TGCAGCGTTGAAGATAACAGGGGAAGAGGCTACACCTTC. Its protein product is CSVEDNRGRGYTF.

The V gene is TRBV27, the J gene TRBJ1-2; D perhaps matches TRBD1 (6 bases). This CDR3 has 14 residues. Germline lookup yields CDR1 MNHEY and CDR2 SMNVEV (reference sequence). Trimming left V 2 bases short and J 5 bases short, with 12 bases between. The chain's CDR3 is CASSLSQGHYGYTF. In nucleotides, the CDR3 is TGTGCCAGCAGTTTAAGTCAGGGGCATTATGGCTACACCTTC.

The chain has TRBV27 and TRBJ1-1, with a tentative D call TRBD1 (5 bases). Looked up from germline, CDR1 is MNHEY and CDR2 is SMNVEV (reference sequence). Trimming took off 6 bases at V and 0 bases at J, with 17 bases between the two ends. The CDR3 spans 16 residues. CDR3 sequence: CASSTPQGAMNTEAFF. The CDR3 DNA sequence: TGTGCCAGCAGCACCCCCCAAGGGGCTATGAACACTGAAGCTTTCTTT.

The rearrangement uses TRBV5-6 and TRBJ2-7; TRBD2 matches at 7 bases. This CDR3 is built from 15 residues. The germline V gene encodes CDR1 SGHDT and CDR2 YYEEEE. Trimming removed 1 base from V and 6 bases from J; junction bases left unmatched: 10. CDR3 nucleotides: TGTGCCAGCAGCTTGTTGGGGGGGGATACCTTCGAGCAGTACTTC. This sequence encodes CASSLLGGDTFEQYF.

A few counts support this clone. This sequence joins TRBV18 and TRBJ1-5; 7 positions match TRBD1. Germline trimming cut 3 bases from V and 3 bases from J; bases unmatched to any gene: 2. The CDR3 consists of 14 residues. The germline CDR1 and CDR2 sequences are KGHSH and LQKENI. In DNA form, the CDR3 reads TGTGCCAGCTCACCCGGGACAGACAATCAGCCCCAGCATTTT. It yields the protein CASSPGTDNQPQHF.

The V and J genes are TRBV9 and TRBJ2-6; D might be TRBD1 (6 bases). Per the germline V gene, CDR1 is SGDLS and CDR2 is YYNGEE. The CDR3 length is 17 residues. V was clipped by 3 bases and J by 2 bases, with 15 bases between them. In nucleotides, the CDR3 is TGTGCCAGCAGCGCCCTGACCAGGGGAACTGGGGCCAACGTCCTGACTTTC. As protein: CASSALTRGTGANVLTF.